Here is one T cell receptor (beta chain) with its context. This sample was taken from a study of blood T cell repertoires in COVID-19. Study information: The cDNA or gDNA used as material had been derived from T cells, B-cell-depleted T cells, or PBMCs.

Clones were read by immunoSEQ multiplex PCR, and TCRdb kept only the in-frame ones, dropping some. This sample yields approximately 60,000 clones, of which roughly 80% are seen a single time; 18% belongs to the top ten. Germline-derived CDR1 and CDR2 are GTSNPN and SVGIG (reference sequence). Trimming left V 5 bases short and J 4 bases short, with 11 bases between. The CDR3 runs 12 residues. Source material: peripheral blood. The chain combines TRBV30 with TRBJ1-1, with D maybe TRBD1 (5 bases). The TCR comes from a man in his 60s with acute or convalescent COVID-19. The DNA of the CDR3 is TGTGCCTGGGGGGCCCGGGGCACTGAAGCTTTCTTT. The encoded protein is CAWGARGTEAFF.